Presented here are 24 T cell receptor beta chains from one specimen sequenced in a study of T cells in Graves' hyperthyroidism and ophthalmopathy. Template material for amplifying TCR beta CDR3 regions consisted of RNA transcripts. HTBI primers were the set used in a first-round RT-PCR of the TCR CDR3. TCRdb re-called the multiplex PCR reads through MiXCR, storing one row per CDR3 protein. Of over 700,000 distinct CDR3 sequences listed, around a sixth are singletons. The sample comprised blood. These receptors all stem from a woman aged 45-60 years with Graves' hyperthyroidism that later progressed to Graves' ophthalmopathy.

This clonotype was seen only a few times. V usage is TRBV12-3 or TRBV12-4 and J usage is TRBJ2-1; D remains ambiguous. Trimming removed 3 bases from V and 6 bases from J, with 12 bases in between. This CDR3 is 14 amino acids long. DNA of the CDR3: TGTGCCAGCAGTTTTTTAGCCAGCCCCAATGAGCAGTTCTTC. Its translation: CASSFLASPNEQFF.

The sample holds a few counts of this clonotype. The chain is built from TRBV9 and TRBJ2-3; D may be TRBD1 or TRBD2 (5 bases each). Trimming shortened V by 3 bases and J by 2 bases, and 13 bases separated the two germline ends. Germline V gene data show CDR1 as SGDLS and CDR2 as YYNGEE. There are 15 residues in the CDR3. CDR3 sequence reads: CASSARDRDTDTQYF. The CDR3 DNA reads TGTGCCAGCAGCGCCCGGGACCGAGACACAGATACGCAGTATTTT. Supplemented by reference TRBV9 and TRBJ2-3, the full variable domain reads DSGVTQTPKHLITATGQRVTLRCSPRSGDLSVYWYQQSLDQGLQFLIQYYNGEERAKGNILERFSAQQFPDLHSELNLSSLELGDSALYFCASSARDRDTDTQYFGPGTRLTVL.

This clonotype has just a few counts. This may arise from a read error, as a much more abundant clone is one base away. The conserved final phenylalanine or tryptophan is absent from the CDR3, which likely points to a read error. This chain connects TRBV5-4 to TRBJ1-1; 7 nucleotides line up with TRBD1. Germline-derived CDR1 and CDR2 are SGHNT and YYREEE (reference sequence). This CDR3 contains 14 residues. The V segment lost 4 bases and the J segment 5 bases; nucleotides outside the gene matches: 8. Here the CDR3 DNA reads TGTGCCAGCAGCACTACAGGGGAAGGGACTGAAGCTTTCCTT. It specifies CASSTTGEGTEAFL.

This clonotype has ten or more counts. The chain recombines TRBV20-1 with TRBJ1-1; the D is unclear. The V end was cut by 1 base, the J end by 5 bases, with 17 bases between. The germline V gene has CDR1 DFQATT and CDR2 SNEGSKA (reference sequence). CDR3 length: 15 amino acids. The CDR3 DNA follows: TGCAGTGCTAGAGGGTGGGATCCCAGCGTGACTGAAGCTTTCTTT. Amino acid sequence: CSARGWDPSVTEAFF.

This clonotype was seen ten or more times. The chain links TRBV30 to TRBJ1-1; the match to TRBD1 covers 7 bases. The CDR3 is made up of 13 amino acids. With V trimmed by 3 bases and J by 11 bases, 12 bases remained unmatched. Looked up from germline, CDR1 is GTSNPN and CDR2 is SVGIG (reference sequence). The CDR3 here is CAWSPQGGTRAFF. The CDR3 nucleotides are TGTGCCTGGAGCCCCCAGGGGGGGACTCGTGCTTTCTTT.

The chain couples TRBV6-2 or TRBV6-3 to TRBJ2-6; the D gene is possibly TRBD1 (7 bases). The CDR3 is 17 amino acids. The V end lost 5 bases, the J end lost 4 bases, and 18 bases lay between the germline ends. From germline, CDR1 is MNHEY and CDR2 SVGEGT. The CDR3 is CASSDREVVLGANVLTF. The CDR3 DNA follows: TGTGCCAGCAGTGACAGGGAGGTAGTTCTCGGGGCCAACGTCCTGACTTTC.

The CDR3: CSARTPRGGGAETQYF. The CDR3 DNA is TGCAGTGCCAGGACCCCGAGAGGCGGGGGGGCAGAGACCCAGTACTTC. J is TRBJ2-5 and V is TRBV20-1; 9 nucleotides align to TRBD2. The V gene's germline CDR1 is DFQATT and CDR2 SNEGSKA (reference sequence). The CDR3 runs to 16 residues. Trimming at V came to 6 bases and at J to 4 bases, leaving 15 bases not matched to a gene.

This CDR3 is CASSFKAGSYNEQFF. Here the CDR3 DNA reads TGTGCCAGCAGCTTCAAGGCGGGTTCCTACAATGAGCAGTTCTTC. This rearrangement joins TRBV7-3 to TRBJ2-1; tentatively, D is TRBD2 (5 bases). The CDR3 has 15 amino acids. Germline CDR1 and CDR2: SGHTA and FQGTGA. The V end was cut by 3 bases, the J end by 1 base, with 10 bases between.

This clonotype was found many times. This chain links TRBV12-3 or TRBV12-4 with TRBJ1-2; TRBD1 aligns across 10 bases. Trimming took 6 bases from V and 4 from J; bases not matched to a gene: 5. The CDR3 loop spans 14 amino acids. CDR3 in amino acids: CASSKTGGSYGYTF. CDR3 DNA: TGTGCCAGCAGCAAGACAGGGGGCAGCTATGGCTACACCTTC.

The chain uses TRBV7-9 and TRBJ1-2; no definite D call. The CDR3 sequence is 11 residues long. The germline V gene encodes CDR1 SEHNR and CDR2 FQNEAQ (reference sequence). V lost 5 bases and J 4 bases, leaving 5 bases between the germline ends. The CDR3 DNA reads TGTGCCAGCAGCAACGGCTATGGCTACACCTTC. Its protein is CASSNGYGYTF.

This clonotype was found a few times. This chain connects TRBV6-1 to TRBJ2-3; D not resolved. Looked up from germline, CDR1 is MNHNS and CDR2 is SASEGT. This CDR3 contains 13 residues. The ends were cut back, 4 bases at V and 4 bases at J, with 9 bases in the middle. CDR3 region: CASSGVSADTQYF. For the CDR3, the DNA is TGTGCCAGCAGTGGTGTTTCGGCAGATACGCAGTATTTT.

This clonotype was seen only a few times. The CDR3 DNA reads as TGTGCCAGCAGCTGGACGGGACAGCCCCACACAGATACGCAGTATTTT. It is translated as CASSWTGQPHTDTQYF. The V and J genes are TRBV5-4 and TRBJ2-3, with 7 nucleotides matching TRBD1. CDR1 is SGHNT and CDR2 is YYREEE in the germline V gene (reference sequence). The junction had 9 bases not matched to a gene; V was cut back by 3 bases and J by 2 bases. The CDR3 contains 16 residues.

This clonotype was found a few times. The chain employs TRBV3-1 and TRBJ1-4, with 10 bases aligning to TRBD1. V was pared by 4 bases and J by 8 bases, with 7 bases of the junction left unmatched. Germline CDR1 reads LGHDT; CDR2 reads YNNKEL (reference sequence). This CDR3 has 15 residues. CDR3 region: CASSPWDRGAEKLFF. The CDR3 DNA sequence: TGTGCCAGCAGCCCCTGGGACAGGGGCGCGGAAAAACTGTTTTTT.

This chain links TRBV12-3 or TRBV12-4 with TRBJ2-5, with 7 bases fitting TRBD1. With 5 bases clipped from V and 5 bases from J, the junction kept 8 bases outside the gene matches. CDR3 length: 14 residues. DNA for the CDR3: TGTGCCAGCAGTCAAGGGGGCTTCGGGGAGACCCAGTACTTC. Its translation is CASSQGGFGETQYF.

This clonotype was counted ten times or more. DNA for the CDR3: TGCAGTGCTAGAGATGTACTAGCGGGGATCACCGGGGAGCTGTTTTTT. Translated: CSARDVLAGITGELFF. The gene calls are TRBV20-1 and TRBJ2-2, with TRBD2 matching over 10 bases. The junction had 5 bases not matched to a gene; V was cut back by 0 bases and J by 4 bases. The CDR3 runs 16 residues. Germline V CDR1 and CDR2: DFQATT, SNEGSKA (reference sequence).

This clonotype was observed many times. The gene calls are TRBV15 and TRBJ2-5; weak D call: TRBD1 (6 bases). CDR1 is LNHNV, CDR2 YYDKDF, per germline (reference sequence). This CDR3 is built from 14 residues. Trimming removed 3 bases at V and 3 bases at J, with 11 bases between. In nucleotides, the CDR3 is TGTGCCACCAGCAGGGACAGTTACAAAGAGACCCAGTACTTC. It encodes CATSRDSYKETQYF.

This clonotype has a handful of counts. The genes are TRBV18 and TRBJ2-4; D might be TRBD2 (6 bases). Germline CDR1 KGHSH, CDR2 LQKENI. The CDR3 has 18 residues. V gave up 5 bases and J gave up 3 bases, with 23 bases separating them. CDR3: CASSTPPEGLLGKNIQYF. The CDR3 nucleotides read TGTGCCAGCTCAACCCCACCGGAGGGCCTTTTGGGCAAAAACATTCAGTACTTC.

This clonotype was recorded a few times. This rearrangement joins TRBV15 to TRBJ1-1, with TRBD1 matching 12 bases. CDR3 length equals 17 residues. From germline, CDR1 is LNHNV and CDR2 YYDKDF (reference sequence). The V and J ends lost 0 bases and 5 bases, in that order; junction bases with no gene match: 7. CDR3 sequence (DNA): TGTGCCACCAGCAGAGATAGGGACAGGGGGCTTGGAACTGAAGCTTTCTTT. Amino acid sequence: CATSRDRDRGLGTEAFF.

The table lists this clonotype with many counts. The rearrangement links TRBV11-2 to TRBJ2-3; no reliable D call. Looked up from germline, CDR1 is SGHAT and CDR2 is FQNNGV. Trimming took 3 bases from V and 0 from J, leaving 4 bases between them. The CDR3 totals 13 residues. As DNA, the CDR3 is TGTGCCAGCAGCTTGCTGAGCACAGATACGCAGTATTTT. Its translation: CASSLLSTDTQYF.

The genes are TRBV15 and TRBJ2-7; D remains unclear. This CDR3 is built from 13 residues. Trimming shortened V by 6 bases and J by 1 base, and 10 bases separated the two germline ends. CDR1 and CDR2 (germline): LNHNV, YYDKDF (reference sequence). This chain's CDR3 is CATSPANSYEQYF. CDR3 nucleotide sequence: TGTGCCACCAGTCCGGCTAATTCCTACGAGCAGTACTTC.

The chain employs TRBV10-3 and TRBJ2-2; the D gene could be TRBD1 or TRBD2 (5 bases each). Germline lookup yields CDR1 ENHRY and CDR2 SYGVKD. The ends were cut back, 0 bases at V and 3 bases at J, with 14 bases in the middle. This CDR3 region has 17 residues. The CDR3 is CAISESSGHSDTGELFF. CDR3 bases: TGTGCCATCAGTGAGTCATCGGGGCATTCGGACACCGGGGAGCTGTTTTTT.

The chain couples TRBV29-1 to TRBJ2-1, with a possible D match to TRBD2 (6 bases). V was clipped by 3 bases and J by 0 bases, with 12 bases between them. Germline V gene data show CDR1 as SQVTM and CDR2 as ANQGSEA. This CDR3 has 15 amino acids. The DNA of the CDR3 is TGCAGCGTTGAGGTGGCGGGGAGCTCCTACAATGAGCAGTTCTTC. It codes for CSVEVAGSSYNEQFF.

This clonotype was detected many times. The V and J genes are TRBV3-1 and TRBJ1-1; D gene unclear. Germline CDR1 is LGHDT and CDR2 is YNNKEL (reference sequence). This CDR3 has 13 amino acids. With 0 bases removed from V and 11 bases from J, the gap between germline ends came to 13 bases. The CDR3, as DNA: TGTGCCAGCAGCCAAGAAACGGGAAATGGGGCTTTCTTT. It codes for CASSQETGNGAFF.

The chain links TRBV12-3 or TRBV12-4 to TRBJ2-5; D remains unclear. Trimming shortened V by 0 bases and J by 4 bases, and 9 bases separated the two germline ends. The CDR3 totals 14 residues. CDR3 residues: CASSLAEKGETQYF. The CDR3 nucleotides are TGTGCCAGCAGTTTAGCGGAAAAGGGAGAGACCCAGTACTTC.